The next 14 T cell receptor beta chains were all read from a single sample in a study of cytotoxic CD8 clonotypes in ibrutinib-treated CLL. The method was immunoSEQ multiplex PCR; TCRdb's version includes in-frame clones alone and lacks a portion of them. This table has under 200,000 clones, around 84% appearing once. Sequenced here: PBMCs, sampled after 12 months of ibrutinib treatment. The receptors were sampled from a human donor with chronic lymphocytic leukemia.

The gene calls are TRBV7-2 and TRBJ1-1, with 7 bases lining up with TRBD1. Germline V gene lookup returns CDR1 SGHTA and CDR2 FQGNSA. The CDR3 is 18 amino acids. Trimming cost V 4 bases and J 7 bases; bases outside gene matches: 21. CDR3: CASSSRRQGVGGGLEAFF. The CDR3 DNA sequence: TGTGCCAGCAGCTCCAGACGACAGGGAGTGGGCGGAGGCCTTGAAGCTTTCTTT.

The chain has TRBV7-2 and TRBJ1-1; D ambiguous. Germline assignment: CDR1 SGHTA and CDR2 FQGNSA. This CDR3 has 13 amino acids. V was trimmed by 5 bases and J by 8 bases, leaving 15 bases between them. The CDR3: CASSGPPWWEAFF. DNA of the CDR3: TGTGCCAGCAGCGGGCCCCCTTGGTGGGAAGCTTTCTTT.

The CDR3, as DNA: TGTGCCAGCAGCTCCCTCGGTGGGCTTGGCACAGATACGCAGTATTTT. Amino acids: CASSSLGGLGTDTQYF. The rearrangement uses TRBV28 and TRBJ2-3; no definite D call. This CDR3 has 16 residues. V was trimmed by 6 bases and J by 1 base, leaving 17 bases between them. Germline V lookup: CDR1 MDHEN, CDR2 SYDVKM. The whole variable domain, remainder taken from reference TRBV28 and TRBJ2-3, is DVKVTQSSRYLVKRTGEKVFLECVQDMDHENMFWYRQDPGLGLRLIYFSYDVKMKEKGDIPEGYSVSREKKERFSLILESASTNQTSMYLCASSSLGGLGTDTQYFGPGTRLTVL.

The J gene is TRBJ1-5, the V gene TRBV27, with 11 nucleotides matching TRBD1. CDR3 size: 14 residues. J lost 6 bases, V lost 4 bases, and 2 bases had no gene match. Per germline, CDR1 MNHEY and CDR2 SMNVEV (reference sequence). DNA of the CDR3: TGTGCCAGCAGTTGGGGACAGGGGGTTCAGCCCCAGCATTTT. Translating it yields CASSWGQGVQPQHF.

A word on this clone: At the DNA level, this CDR3 is encoded by other sequences in the same sample as well. The V gene is TRBV7-2, the J gene TRBJ2-5; unclear D gene. In germline, CDR1 is SGHTA, CDR2 FQGNSA. Trimming took 0 bases from V and 5 from J, leaving 4 bases between them. This CDR3 spans 12 amino acids. CDR3 protein: CASSLARETQYF. CDR3 DNA sequence: TGTGCCAGCAGCTTAGCCAGGGAGACCCAGTACTTC.

V and J are TRBV4-2 and TRBJ2-7; 14 nucleotides align to TRBD2. Germline V gene lookup returns CDR1 LGHNA and CDR2 YNFKEQ. J gave up 2 bases and V 0 bases, and 0 bases lay outside the gene matches. The CDR3 has 16 amino acids. CDR3 protein: CASSQEGLAGAYEQYF. CDR3 sequence (DNA): TGTGCCAGCAGCCAAGAGGGACTAGCGGGGGCCTACGAGCAGTACTTC.

The chain joins TRBV7-9 to TRBJ1-3, with a possible D match to TRBD1 (6 bases). CDR3 length: 16 amino acids. Trimming stripped 1 base from V and 2 bases from J, with 12 bases between. Germline lookup yields CDR1 SEHNR and CDR2 FQNEAQ (reference sequence). CDR3 nucleotides: TGTGCCAGCAGCTTAGGAGGGGGAAGAACTGGAAACACCATATATTTT. This sequence encodes CASSLGGGRTGNTIYF.

The chain recombines TRBV6-1 with TRBJ1-5, with D unresolved. CDR3 length equals 17 residues. Germline CDR1 and CDR2: MNHNS and SASEGT. Trimming cost V 1 base and J 0 bases, with 13 bases left between them. The CDR3 sequence: CASSEGAGGYSNQPQHF. The CDR3 DNA is TGTGCCAGCAGTGAAGGAGCAGGCGGTTATAGCAATCAGCCCCAGCATTTT.

The chain joins TRBV9 to TRBJ2-5; 7 positions match TRBD1. Germline V gives CDR1 SGDLS, CDR2 YYNGEE. There are 16 residues in the CDR3. The V segment lost 3 bases and the J segment 4 bases; nucleotides outside the gene matches: 12. The CDR3 reads CASSASKSDRVETQYF. Written as DNA, the CDR3 is TGTGCCAGCAGCGCATCAAAATCAGACAGGGTAGAGACCCAGTACTTC. The whole variable domain, remainder taken from reference TRBV9 and TRBJ2-5, is DSGVTQTPKHLITATGQRVTLRCSPRSGDLSVYWYQQSLDQGLQFLIQYYNGEERAKGNILERFSAQQFPDLHSELNLSSLELGDSALYFCASSASKSDRVETQYFGPGTRLLVL.

The chain links TRBV7-8 to TRBJ2-7, with TRBD2 matching over 11 bases. CDR1 is SGHVS and CDR2 is FQNEAQ in the germline V gene. V lost 5 bases and J lost 6; bases outside the gene matches: 9. This CDR3 contains 15 residues. CDR3: CASSPLAGGQGEQYF. In DNA form, the CDR3 reads TGTGCCAGCAGCCCATTAGCGGGGGGGCAAGGCGAGCAGTACTTC. Using reference TRBV7-8 and TRBJ2-7 for the parts outside the CDR3, the full variable domain is GAGVSQSPRYKVAKRGQDVALRCDPISGHVSLFWYQQALGQGPEFLTYFQNEAQLDKSGLPSDRFFAERPEGSVSTLKIQRTQQEDSAVYLCASSPLAGGQGEQYFGPGTRLTVT.

The V call is TRBV2, the J call TRBJ2-1, with 10 bases matching TRBD2. Per the germline V gene, CDR1 is SNHLY and CDR2 is FYNNEI. The J segment lost 2 bases and the V segment lost 6 bases, leaving 7 bases of the junction unmatched. This CDR3 spans 16 amino acids. For the CDR3, the DNA is TGTGCCAGCAGACCTCTAGCGGGAGCTCCCTACAATGAGCAGTTCTTC. Encoded protein: CASRPLAGAPYNEQFF.

This chain uses TRBV28 with TRBJ2-5; no firm D call. The CDR3 spans 12 residues. Trimming removed 2 bases at V and 5 bases at J, with 6 bases between. The germline V gene encodes CDR1 MDHEN and CDR2 SYDVKM. The CDR3 here is CASSLVRETQYF. CDR3 in DNA: TGTGCCAGCAGTTTAGTGAGGGAGACCCAGTACTTC.

The chain has TRBV9 and TRBJ2-1, with 7 positions matching TRBD2. Germline V lookup: CDR1 SGDLS, CDR2 YYNGEE. The CDR3 length is 13 residues. The ends lost 7 bases at V and 3 bases at J; junction bases unmatched: 4. Here the CDR3 reads CASAGLLYNEQFF. CDR3 bases: TGTGCCAGCGCGGGACTACTCTACAATGAGCAGTTCTTC.

The genes are TRBV7-3 and TRBJ2-1; 10 bases agree with TRBD1. Trimming removed 4 bases from V and 4 bases from J; junction bases left unmatched: 4. CDR3 length equals 15 residues. Germline CDR1 and CDR2: SGHTA and FQGTGA. The CDR3 DNA is TGTGCCAGCAGCTCGGGACAGGGGAAGTACAATGAGCAGTTCTTC. Translation: CASSSGQGKYNEQFF.